These 29 T cell receptor beta chains were sequenced from one sample in a study of monozygotic twins with inflammatory bowel disease. No DNA is given; TCRdb re-called the 5' RACE reads and lists each CDR3 protein once. The sample's table shows about 200,000 distinct CDR3 sequences. Specimen: blood. These receptors were obtained from a human donor with ulcerative colitis or Crohn's disease, or a healthy co-twin of an affected twin (not recorded which).

V is TRBV7-2 and J is TRBJ1-1; there is no DNA to check the TCRdb D call of TRBD1. The length of the CDR3 is 13 residues. Germline V lookup: CDR1 SGHTA, CDR2 FQGNSA. The CDR3 loop is CASGNRANTEAFF.

The V gene is TRBV30, the J gene TRBJ1-2; TCRdb designates TRBD1, a call that cannot be tested without DNA. The germline gives CDR1 GTSNPN, CDR2 SVGIG (reference sequence). This CDR3 has 14 residues. Here the CDR3 reads CAWSPLGKGYGYTF.

V gene TRBV9 combines with J gene TRBJ1-4. Germline assignment: CDR1 SGDLS and CDR2 YYNGEE. The CDR3 is made up of 18 amino acids. The CDR3 loop is CASSPRDRAAATNEKLFF.

The V gene is TRBV4-1, the J gene TRBJ2-7; TCRdb designates TRBD2, a call that cannot be tested without DNA. CDR3 size: 20 residues. Germline CDR1 reads MGHRA; CDR2 reads YSYEKL. The CDR3 sequence: CASSQDPGEAGGLPSYEQYF.

This rearrangement joins TRBV21-1 to TRBJ1-1; TCRdb picks TRBD1, but there is no DNA to check that call. TRBV21-1 is assigned pseudogene status. The CDR3 has 15 residues. CDR3: CASTQRAGGNTEAFF.

The rearrangement links TRBV5-1 to TRBJ1-1; TCRdb reports TRBD1, a call that lacks DNA to check it against. This CDR3 has 16 amino acids. The germline V gene encodes CDR1 SGHRS and CDR2 YFSETQ. CDR3 sequence: CASSLGGNGVNTEAFF.

The V gene is TRBV6-5, the J gene TRBJ2-1. From germline, CDR1 is MNHEY and CDR2 SVGAGI. The CDR3 runs to 16 residues. The CDR3 protein is CASSYSVQRRYNEQFF.

V gene TRBV6-2 or TRBV6-3 combines with J gene TRBJ1-5; no DNA is available, so the TRBD1 call from TCRdb remains unchecked. The germline V gene encodes CDR1 MNHEY and CDR2 SVGEGT. This CDR3 region has 15 residues. This CDR3 is CASYHGQGAVGPQHF.

This sequence joins TRBV7-8 and TRBJ2-1; TCRdb designates TRBD1, a call that cannot be tested without DNA. Per germline, CDR1 SGHVS and CDR2 FQNEAQ. There are 16 residues in the CDR3. This chain's CDR3 is CASSVDRGRVYNEQFF.

J is TRBJ1-4 and V is TRBV2. The CDR3 consists of 15 residues. CDR1 and CDR2 (germline): SNHLY, FYNNEI. CDR3 loop: CASSRQPTTNEKLFF.

The CDR3 loop reads CASSPSPSDTQYF. The gene calls are TRBV7-3 and TRBJ2-3; TCRdb gives TRBD2 as the D gene, but with no DNA this cannot be confirmed. The CDR3 runs 13 residues. In germline, CDR1 is SGHTA, CDR2 FQGTGA.

The rearrangement uses TRBV29-1 and TRBJ1-1. Germline assignment: CDR1 SQVTM and CDR2 ANQGSEA. This CDR3 is 12 amino acids long. The CDR3 sequence is CSVVTGWTEAFF.

The rearrangement uses TRBV6-2 or TRBV6-3 and TRBJ2-7; TCRdb's assignment of TRBD2 cannot be checked, as there is no DNA. The CDR3 covers 14 residues. Germline V lookup: CDR1 MNHEY, CDR2 SVGEGT. The CDR3 loop is CASSPHAGLYEQYF.

This chain uses TRBV9 with TRBJ1-2; TCRdb's D call, TRBD1, is unchecked because there is no DNA. This CDR3 contains 14 residues. Germline V gene lookup returns CDR1 SGDLS and CDR2 YYNGEE. The CDR3 here is CASSPRAGGYGYTF.

The chain links TRBV10-3 to TRBJ2-1; the D call of TRBD2 rests on TCRdb alone, since no DNA is present to check it. This CDR3 contains 16 residues. Germline CDR1 and CDR2: ENHRY and SYGVKD. The CDR3 loop reads CATWTSGGVSYNEQFF.

The rearrangement uses TRBV5-1 and TRBJ1-2; checking the TCRdb D call of TRBD1 is not possible without DNA. CDR3 length equals 12 residues. Germline CDR1 is SGHRS and CDR2 is YFSETQ. The CDR3 protein is CASSRDREGYTF.

The chain uses TRBV29-1 and TRBJ2-6; lacking DNA, the TRBD1 call made by TCRdb goes unchecked. Germline-derived CDR1 and CDR2 are SQVTM and ANQGSEA. The CDR3 has 15 amino acids. This CDR3 reads CSVELGLSGANVLTF.

V gene TRBV10-3 combines with J gene TRBJ2-6; no DNA is available, so the TRBD1 call from TCRdb remains unchecked. CDR3 length: 18 amino acids. CDR1 is ENHRY, CDR2 SYGVKD, per germline. CDR3 amino acids: CAISARQGRSTGANVLTF.

The chain has TRBV27 and TRBJ1-1; TCRdb designates TRBD1, a call that cannot be tested without DNA. The germline gives CDR1 MNHEY, CDR2 SMNVEV (reference sequence). The CDR3 length is 14 residues. The CDR3 spells CASSEDREITEAFF.

V usage is TRBV28 and J usage is TRBJ1-1; TCRdb lists TRBD1, though no DNA is available to test this call. This CDR3 has 13 residues. CDR1 MDHEN and CDR2 SYDVKM come from the germline V gene. CDR3 region: CASSLGAGREAFF.

The chain links TRBV27 to TRBJ1-6; there is no DNA to check the TCRdb D call of TRBD1. Looked up from germline, CDR1 is MNHEY and CDR2 is SMNVEV (reference sequence). This CDR3 spans 14 amino acids. CDR3 region: CASSSPDGNSPLHF.

The V call is TRBV19, the J call TRBJ1-1; TCRdb's D gene call, TRBD1, goes unchecked for lack of DNA. Germline assignment: CDR1 LNHDA and CDR2 SQIVND (reference sequence). CDR3 length: 14 amino acids. CDR3: CASRREQGNTEAFF.

This chain joins TRBV7-2 and TRBJ1-4; TCRdb's D call, TRBD1, is unchecked because there is no DNA. Germline V gene data show CDR1 as SGHTA and CDR2 as FQGNSA. The CDR3 has 15 amino acids. The CDR3: CASSPSQGDREKLFF.

The chain is built from TRBV27 and TRBJ2-2; TCRdb outputs TRBD2, but without DNA this stays unchecked. CDR3 length: 18 amino acids. Germline V gene lookup returns CDR1 MNHEY and CDR2 SMNVEV (reference sequence). The CDR3 protein is CASSGTSGRAVVAGELFF.

The chain has TRBV5-1 and TRBJ2-1; TCRdb gives TRBD2 as the D gene, but with no DNA this cannot be confirmed. CDR1 is SGHRS, CDR2 YFSETQ, per germline. CDR3 length equals 15 residues. The CDR3 sequence: CASSPWTSGYNEQFF.

The chain links TRBV5-1 to TRBJ2-3. From germline, CDR1 is SGHRS and CDR2 YFSETQ. The CDR3 is 13 amino acids. CDR3 amino acids: CASSLESHNTQYF.

The chain couples TRBV19 to TRBJ2-1; checking the TCRdb D call of TRBD2 is not possible without DNA. The germline V gene encodes CDR1 LNHDA and CDR2 SQIVND (reference sequence). This CDR3 region has 16 residues. The CDR3 sequence: CASRPTSGGDYNEQFF.

The chain has TRBV7-2 and TRBJ2-7; checking the TCRdb D call of TRBD2 is not possible without DNA. The V gene's germline CDR1 is SGHTA and CDR2 FQGNSA. CDR3 size: 15 residues. The chain's CDR3 is CASAAKSGRPYEQYF. Supplemented by reference TRBV7-2 and TRBJ2-7, the full variable domain reads GAGVSQSPSNKVTEKGKDVELRCDPISGHTALYWYRQSLGQGLEFLIYFQGNSAPDKSGLPSDRFSAERTGGSVSTLTIQRTQQEDSAVYLCASAAKSGRPYEQYFGPGTRLTVT.

The chain couples TRBV11-2 to TRBJ1-1. The CDR3 extends over 15 amino acids. From germline, CDR1 is SGHAT and CDR2 FQNNGV. The CDR3: CASSLELLMNTEAFF. Looking up the rest from reference TRBV11-2 and TRBJ1-1 gives the full variable domain: EAGVAQSPRYKIIEKRQSVAFWCNPISGHATLYWYQQILGQGPKLLIQFQNNGVVDDSQLPKDRFSAERLKGVDSTLKIQPAKLEDSAVYLCASSLELLMNTEAFFGQGTRLTVV.